The 6 T cell receptor beta chains listed next were all sequenced from one sample in a study of vaccination and CD4 T cells after COVID-19. The antigens these receptors bind are not known. Treatment reported: approximately 9-day PBMC culture with coronavirus spike peptide pools or control peptides (ViraFEST assay). Oncomine TCR Beta short-read sequencing was applied to DNA from cultured CD4+ T cells. TCRdb itself ran the PCR reads through MiXCR, one entry per CDR3 protein. The data contain thousands of distinct CDR3 sequences, around three fifths of them singletons. The sequenced sample was CD4+ T cells from blood, cultured in vitro. These receptor sequences come from a human donor who had recovered from COVID-19.

The chain combines TRBV20-1 with TRBJ1-1; 7 bases map to TRBD1. V shed 5 bases, J shed 10 bases, and the junction held 10 bases outside the gene matches. The germline gives CDR1 DFQATT, CDR2 SNEGSKA (reference sequence). This CDR3 has 12 amino acids. The CDR3 DNA reads as TGCAGTGCTTCCGGGACAGCAATGAGAGCTTTCTTT. As protein: CSASGTAMRAFF.

This chain connects TRBV20-1 to TRBJ2-1; the match to TRBD2 covers 11 bases. Germline CDR1 and CDR2: DFQATT and SNEGSKA (reference sequence). The CDR3 length is 17 residues. V lost 1 base to trimming and J lost 7 bases; unmatched junction nucleotides: 12. In DNA form, the CDR3 reads TGCAGTGCTAGAGCCCGGCTAGCGGGGGGCCCCTCAAATGAGCAGTTCTTC. It is translated as CSARARLAGGPSNEQFF.

This clonotype was seen a handful of times. The V call is TRBV11-3, the J call TRBJ2-5; unclear D gene. This CDR3 has 12 residues. Trimming removed 3 bases from V and 5 bases from J, with 7 bases in between. Per the germline V gene, CDR1 is SGHNT and CDR2 is YENEEA. CDR3: CASSFSEETQYF. CDR3 sequence (DNA): TGTGCCAGCAGCTTTAGTGAGGAGACCCAGTACTTC. Supplemented by reference TRBV11-3 and TRBJ2-5, the full variable domain reads EAGVVQSPRYKIIEKKQPVAFWCNPISGHNTLYWYLQNLGQGPELLIRYENEEAVDDSQLPKDRFSAERLKGVDSTLKIQPAELGDSAVYLCASSFSEETQYFGPGTRLLVL.

This clonotype was detected only a few times. The chain links TRBV6-2 or TRBV6-3 to TRBJ1-5; no firm D call. Trimming removed 2 bases at V and 7 bases at J, with 6 bases between. Germline CDR1 and CDR2: MNHEY and SVGEGT. The CDR3 spans 12 residues. CDR3: CASSYANQPQHF. The DNA of the CDR3 is TGTGCCAGCAGTTACGCAAACCAGCCCCAGCATTTT.

This chain links TRBV7-9 with TRBJ2-4; 7 nucleotides match TRBD2. This CDR3 region has 12 residues. Germline CDR1 SEHNR, CDR2 FQNEAQ (reference sequence). The ends lost 3 bases at V and 8 bases at J; junction bases unmatched: 1. The CDR3: CASSLGGDIQYF. The CDR3 DNA follows: TGTGCCAGCAGCTTGGGAGGGGACATTCAGTACTTC.

The chain links TRBV15 to TRBJ2-5; TRBD2 agrees at 11 bases. The CDR3 has 19 amino acids. The J segment lost 2 bases and the V segment lost 0 bases, leaving 11 bases of the junction unmatched. The germline V gene has CDR1 LNHNV and CDR2 YYDKDF (reference sequence). CDR3 DNA: TGTGCCACCAGCAGAGACCTTTCTCTTGGGACTAGCGGTCAAGAGACCCAGTACTTC. It specifies CATSRDLSLGTSGQETQYF.